Shown below are 21 T cell receptor beta chains from a single sample sequenced in a study of cytomegalovirus exposure and HLA in healthy donors. PCR amplification relied on 60 Vbeta primers (plus 13 Jbeta primers). The data were produced by immunoSEQ multiplex PCR, yet TCRdb's version contains in-frame clones alone and is incomplete. The sample records under 200,000 clones, 62% being singletons. Material: PBMCs. These receptors were obtained from a middle-aged man in good health and CMV-seronegative.

This clone has just a few counts. J is TRBJ2-7 and V is TRBV21-1; the table gives TRBD2 as D, unverified against the DNA. TRBV21-1 is a pseudogene segment. The CDR3 loop spans 16 amino acids. CDR3 in amino acids: CASSKVPGEPSYEQYF. CDR3 DNA sequence: TGTGCCAGCAGCAAGGTTCCGGGGGAGCCCTCCTACGAGCAGTACTTC.

The V call is TRBV9, the J call TRBJ1-2, with 8 bases that match TRBD1. With 3 bases clipped from V and 7 bases from J, the junction kept 8 bases outside the gene matches. This CDR3 comprises 14 residues. In germline, CDR1 is SGDLS, CDR2 YYNGEE. This chain's CDR3 is CASSATGQGLGYTF. CDR3 nucleotide sequence: TGTGCCAGCAGCGCTACAGGACAGGGCCTTGGCTACACCTTC.

This clone was observed a single time. The chain combines TRBV7-7 with TRBJ2-5; D might be TRBD1 (5 bases). V was pared by 4 bases and J by 3 bases, with 9 bases between. Germline CDR1 reads SSHAT; CDR2 reads FNYEAQ (reference sequence). This CDR3 has 13 residues. CDR3 coding DNA: TGTGCCAGCAGCTCAGGGCAAAAAGAGACCCAGTACTTC. Translated: CASSSGQKETQYF.

Here the CDR3 reads CASTSDIGPSSYEQYF. DNA of the CDR3: TGTGCCAGCACCTCGGACATCGGACCCTCCTCCTACGAGCAGTACTTC. The V and J genes are TRBV7-9 and TRBJ2-7, with D tentatively TRBD1 (5 bases). V lost 7 bases and J 0 bases, leaving 19 bases between the germline ends. From germline, CDR1 is SEHNR and CDR2 FQNEAQ (reference sequence). This CDR3 spans 16 amino acids. The full variable domain, its missing parts supplied by reference TRBV7-9 and TRBJ2-7, is DTGVSQNPRHKITKRGQNVTFRCDPISEHNRLYWYRQTLGQGPEFLTYFQNEAQLEKSRLLSDRFSAERPKGSFSTLEIQRTEQGDSAMYLCASTSDIGPSSYEQYFGPGTRLTVT.

Only a few counts were recorded for this clone. This rearrangement joins TRBV7-9 to TRBJ2-7, with D possibly TRBD1 on 5 matching bases. This CDR3 has 13 residues. Trimming cost V 4 bases and J 5 bases, with 12 bases left between them. Germline CDR1 SEHNR, CDR2 FQNEAQ (reference sequence). The CDR3 DNA reads as TGTGCCAGCAGCTCTACAGGTTACCACGAGCAGTACTTC. It translates to CASSSTGYHEQYF.

The chain recombines TRBV15 with TRBJ2-1, with D perhaps matching TRBD2 (6 bases). This CDR3 contains 14 residues. Germline V gives CDR1 LNHNV, CDR2 YYDKDF (reference sequence). V was pared by 0 bases and J by 7 bases, with 10 bases between. CDR3 coding DNA: TGTGCCACCAGCAGAGATCTCGCGGGGAATGAGCAGTTCTTC. It encodes CATSRDLAGNEQFF.

This clone has only a few counts. The V and J genes are TRBV11-2 and TRBJ2-5, with TRBD1 as a possible D gene (5 bases). Trimming left V 1 base short and J 1 base short, with 10 bases between. The germline gives CDR1 SGHAT, CDR2 FQNNGV. This CDR3 has 15 residues. CDR3 in amino acids: CASSLAHRSQETQYF. CDR3 nucleotides: TGTGCCAGCAGCTTAGCCCACAGGTCCCAAGAGACCCAGTACTTC. Filled out from reference TRBV11-2 and TRBJ2-5, the complete variable domain reads EAGVAQSPRYKIIEKRQSVAFWCNPISGHATLYWYQQILGQGPKLLIQFQNNGVVDDSQLPKDRFSAERLKGVDSTLKIQPAKLEDSAVYLCASSLAHRSQETQYFGPGTRLLVL.

This clone was detected a few times. At one of its ends the junction is not consistent with the germline gene, which may arise from a read error. The V gene is TRBV7-8, the J gene TRBJ1-4, with D unclear. The germline V gene has CDR1 SGHVS and CDR2 FQNEAQ. CDR3 length equals 13 residues. The CDR3 nucleotides read TGTGCCAGCCGCTTCACCCCCGGGGAAAAACTGTTTTTT. Translated: CASRFTPGEKLFF.

This clone occurred a few times. This chain links TRBV6-1 with TRBJ2-3; D uncertain. V lost 6 bases to trimming and J lost 3 bases, with 13 bases between them. The CDR3 is 14 residues long. Germline CDR1 reads MNHNS; CDR2 reads SASEGT. CDR3 DNA sequence: TGTGCCAGCAGCGGTCAGGCGTGGACAGATACGCAGTATTTT. This gives the protein CASSGQAWTDTQYF.

The rearrangement uses TRBV7-2 and TRBJ2-1; a possible D gene is TRBD2 (5 bases). CDR1 SGHTA and CDR2 FQGNSA come from the germline V gene. The V and J ends lost 5 bases and 6 bases respectively, with 17 bases between them. The CDR3 has 15 amino acids. For the CDR3, the DNA is TGTGCCAGCAGCACCACACTAGACCCCACCAATGAGCAGTTCTTC. Its translation: CASSTTLDPTNEQFF.

V is TRBV19 and J is TRBJ1-2; maybe TRBD1 (6 bases). V was pared by 5 bases and J by 10 bases, with 20 bases between. The germline V gene has CDR1 LNHDA and CDR2 SQIVND (reference sequence). There are 14 residues in the CDR3. The CDR3 spells CASSPFSGEIDYTF. The CDR3, as DNA: TGTGCCAGTAGTCCTTTTTCAGGGGAAATCGACTACACCTTC.

The genes are TRBV5-1 and TRBJ2-3; D call uncertain. This CDR3 is 14 amino acids long. Germline CDR1 SGHRS, CDR2 YFSETQ. Between the trimmed V and J ends, which lost 0 bases and 2 bases, there was a span of 7 bases. The CDR3 region is CASSLAVTTDTQYF. The CDR3 bases are TGCGCCAGCAGCTTGGCAGTTACCACAGATACGCAGTATTTT.

This clone was observed a handful of times. This chain connects TRBV10-3 to TRBJ2-2, with 7 bases matching TRBD2. With V trimmed by 2 bases and J by 8 bases, 8 bases remained unmatched. Germline CDR1 reads ENHRY; CDR2 reads SYGVKD. This CDR3 is 15 amino acids long. The CDR3 DNA is TGTGCCATCAGTGAGCTAGAGCGGGGCTTAGGGGAGCTGTTTTTT. It translates to CAISELERGLGELFF.

V gene TRBV19 combines with J gene TRBJ2-1, with D possibly TRBD1 on 5 matching bases. Germline CDR1 reads LNHDA; CDR2 reads SQIVND (reference sequence). Trimming removed 1 base from V and 8 bases from J, with 12 bases in between. The CDR3 is made up of 14 amino acids. CDR3 in DNA: TGTGCCAGTAGTATAGTCGTCCAGGGTCATGAGCAGTTCTTC. Its translation: CASSIVVQGHEQFF.

The gene calls are TRBV25-1 and TRBJ2-5; a weak D match, TRBD2 (6 bases). Germline assignment: CDR1 MGHDK and CDR2 SYGVNS. The CDR3 runs to 14 residues. Deletions cut 3 bases from V and 2 bases from J, with 10 bases between. The CDR3 region has the DNA TGTGCCAGCAGTGACCTCGGGAGTCAAGAGACCCAGTACTTC. It specifies CASSDLGSQETQYF.

There are a few counts of this clone. V gene TRBV10-3 combines with J gene TRBJ2-5, with TRBD1 identical over 7 bases. V shed 5 bases and J 5 bases; nucleotides not matched to a gene: 14. This CDR3 comprises 16 residues. Germline V gives CDR1 ENHRY, CDR2 SYGVKD. In DNA, the CDR3 is TGTGCCATCAGTACGGTAACAGGGGCCCTATTGGAGACCCAGTACTTC. Its protein is CAISTVTGALLETQYF.

The chain employs TRBV29-1 and TRBJ2-6; D gene ambiguous. The CDR3 is 13 amino acids. The germline V gene has CDR1 SQVTM and CDR2 ANQGSEA. The V end lost 4 bases, the J end lost 0 bases, and 4 bases lay between the germline ends. CDR3 in amino acids: CSVATSGANVLTF. Written as DNA, the CDR3 is TGCAGCGTTGCTACCTCTGGGGCCAACGTCCTGACTTTC. Full variable domain (rest looked up from reference TRBV29-1 and TRBJ2-6): SAVISQKPSRDICQRGTSLTIQCQVDSQVTMMFWYRQQPGQSLTLIATANQGSEATYESGFVIDKFPISRPNLTFSTLTVSNMSPEDSSIYLCSVATSGANVLTFGAGSRLTVL.

The chain employs TRBV11-1 and TRBJ2-1, with 10 bases lining up with TRBD2. CDR3 length: 15 residues. The germline gives CDR1 SGHAT, CDR2 FQDESV (reference sequence). V trimming: 5 bases; J trimming: 4 bases; junction bases outside the gene matches: 5. The CDR3 loop reads CASSPLAGEYNEQFF. The CDR3 nucleotides are TGTGCCAGCAGCCCGCTAGCGGGAGAGTACAATGAGCAGTTCTTC.

This chain connects TRBV7-2 to TRBJ2-7; the match to TRBD2 covers 11 bases. V was clipped by 5 bases and J by 4 bases; unmatched bases: 4. Germline CDR1 is SGHTA and CDR2 is FQGNSA. CDR3 size: 14 residues. The CDR3 protein is CASSPRLAGYEQYF. For the CDR3, the DNA is TGTGCCAGCAGCCCTCGACTAGCGGGGTACGAGCAGTACTTC.

This chain links TRBV6-5 with TRBJ2-5; D is possibly TRBD2 (5 bases). The V end lost 0 bases, the J end lost 5 bases, and 10 bases lay between the germline ends. Germline CDR1 is MNHEY and CDR2 is SVGAGI. CDR3 length: 14 amino acids. The CDR3 is CASSYSWGVETQYF. DNA of the CDR3: TGTGCCAGCAGTTACTCGTGGGGAGTCGAGACCCAGTACTTC.

In DNA, the CDR3 is TGTGCCAGCAGCTCCCTCGGGACAGGGGAGGATCAGCCCCAGCATTTT. It translates to CASSSLGTGEDQPQHF. The chain uses TRBV5-6 and TRBJ1-5, with 10 bases fitting TRBD1. Per the germline V gene, CDR1 is SGHDT and CDR2 is YYEEEE. V gave up 3 bases and J gave up 5 bases; unmatched junction bases: 8. There are 16 residues in the CDR3.